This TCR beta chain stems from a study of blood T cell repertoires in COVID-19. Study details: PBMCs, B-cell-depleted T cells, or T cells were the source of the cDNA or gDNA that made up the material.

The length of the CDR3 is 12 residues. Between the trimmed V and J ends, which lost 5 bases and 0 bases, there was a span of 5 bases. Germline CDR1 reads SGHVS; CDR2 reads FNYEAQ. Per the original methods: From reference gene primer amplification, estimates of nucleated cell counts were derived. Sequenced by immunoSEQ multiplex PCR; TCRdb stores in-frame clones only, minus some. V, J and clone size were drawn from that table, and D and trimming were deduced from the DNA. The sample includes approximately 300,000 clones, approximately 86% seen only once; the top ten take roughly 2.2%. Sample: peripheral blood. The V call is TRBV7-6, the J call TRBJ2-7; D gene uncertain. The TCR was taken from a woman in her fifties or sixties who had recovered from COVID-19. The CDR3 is CASSPSSYEQYF. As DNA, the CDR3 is TGTGCCAGCAGCCCTTCCTCCTACGAGCAGTACTTC.